This T cell receptor (beta chain) was captured in a study of identical twins. J lost 4 bases, V lost 4 bases, and 5 bases had no gene match. The CDR3 runs to 14 residues. Germline CDR1 and CDR2: SGHDN and FVKESK. Only a few counts were recorded for this clonotype. TCRdb analysed the 5' RACE reads with MiXCR anew, one entry per CDR3 protein. The sample carries a few hundred thousand distinct CDR3 sequences, less than 25% recorded once. The sample was also reused in another study, on T cells expressing NK-cell markers. Turning to that study: An anti-gamma-delta TCR antibody confined sorting to alpha-beta TCR T cells across several of the experiments.

The chain links TRBV14 to TRBJ2-7; 9 bases fit TRBD1. Sequencing was done on a sample of CD4+ T cells sorted from blood. The TCR was taken from a woman under 30 in good health. CDR3 nucleotide sequence: TGTGCCAGCAGCCTACAGGGGGCTAGGTACGAGCAGTACTTC. As protein: CASSLQGARYEQYF.